This TCR beta chain was captured in a study of blood T cell repertoires in COVID-19. Looking at the study overall: The analysed material was cDNA or gDNA that came from T cells, B-cell-depleted T cells, or PBMCs.

In the authors' methods: Amplification with reference gene primers provided the estimates of nucleated cell counts. TCRdb's copy holds only in-frame clones and misses some; the assay was immunoSEQ multiplex PCR. That table is the source of V, J and clone size, and D and trimming were worked out from the DNA. The data contain some 340,000 clones, about four fifths of them seen just once; the ten biggest clones take up approximately 5%. This clone was detected only a few times. The V end lost 1 base, the J end lost 3 bases, and 4 bases lay between the germline ends. Germline V CDR1 and CDR2: LGHDT, YNNKEL (reference sequence). CDR3 length: 12 amino acids. Everyone who took part was about 18 to 90 years old, and they came from 24 US areas. Two negative PCRs, clearance, or symptom resolution characterized the recovered Cohort 3 donors.

Sequences were obtained from PBMCs or T cells enriched from blood (not recorded which). The rearrangement uses TRBV3-1 (or the pseudogene TRBV3-2) and TRBJ2-7; D unclear. The TCR comes from a woman aged 50 to 65 who had recovered from COVID-19. This CDR3 reads CASSQGGYEQYF. The CDR3 bases are TGTGCCAGCAGCCAAGGAGGCTACGAGCAGTACTTC.